This TCR beta chain was captured by sequencing in a study of CD8+ T cells in alopecia areata. Study-wide results and limits: Sequenced scalp T cells also include alphabeta T cells resident in normal skin.

Trimming left V 5 bases short and J 5 bases short, with 15 bases between. CDR3 size: 14 residues. From germline, CDR1 is MNHEY and CDR2 SMNVEV (reference sequence). As the sequencing template, cDNA was produced by extracting RNA and reverse transcribing it. Profiled with immunoSEQ multiplex PCR; TCRdb holds only in-frame clones, not every one. The table includes 180,000 or so clones, roughly 60% detected once. For this clone: Its antigen is still unknown.

The receptor was isolated from a human donor with alopecia areata. The source was CD4+ T cells sorted from blood, collected at week 0. The chain combines TRBV27 with TRBJ2-5; D is possibly TRBD1 (6 bases). This chain's CDR3 is CASSRSRGAETQYF. For the CDR3, the DNA is TGTGCCAGCAGTCGCTCCAGGGGCGCTGAGACCCAGTACTTC.